Given below is one TCR beta chain in context. V dropped 0 bases and J dropped 8; count of bases not matched to a gene: 7. The V gene's germline CDR1 is SGHVS and CDR2 FQNEAQ. The CDR3 spans 15 residues. The data stem from a study of technical replicates of blood from a handful of donors. The repertoire was sequenced with immunoSEQ multiplex PCR; TCRdb's copy has only in-frame clones and lacks some. The repertoire holds about 74,000 clones, with approximately 94% as singletons. This TCR was recovered from a human donor in good health. The V call is TRBV7-8, the J call TRBJ1-1; 9 nucleotides line up with TRBD1. The material sequenced was T cells isolated from PBMCs. The CDR3 DNA reads as TGTGCCAGCAGCTTAGCGCCCGGGACAGGGAGGGAAGCTTTCTTT. It codes for CASSLAPGTGREAFF.